These 22 T cell receptor beta chains were sequenced from one sample in a study of OX40 agonist ivuxolimab in advanced cancers. Libraries were prepared by immunoSEQ multiplex PCR; TCRdb keeps only in-frame clonotypes and omits some of them. This sample has about 35,000 clones, with around 85% found just once. The sequencing here drew on CD4+ or CD8+ T cells sorted from blood, taken in a trial of the OX40 agonist ivuxolimab. The source is an adult with an advanced solid tumor such as melanoma, head and neck, liver or kidney cancer.

On this clone: An end of the junction does not agree with germline; a read error may underlie this. The V and J genes are TRBV7-7 and TRBJ1-5; 7 nucleotides match TRBD1. The CDR3 contains 14 residues. Germline CDR1 is SSHAT and CDR2 is FNYEAQ (reference sequence). CDR3 region: CASRTGTANQPQHF. The CDR3 DNA follows: TGTGCTAGCAGGACCGGGACAGCGAATCAGCCCCAGCATTTT.

This sequence joins TRBV6-1 and TRBJ2-3; D may be TRBD1 or TRBD2 (5 bases each). Per the germline V gene, CDR1 is MNHNS and CDR2 is SASEGT. The CDR3 extends over 13 amino acids. With 7 bases removed from V and 1 base from J, the gap between germline ends came to 9 bases. The CDR3 sequence: CASTTGRTDTQYF. As DNA, the CDR3 is TGTGCCAGCACGACGGGGCGCACAGATACGCAGTATTTT.

This clone was picked up a small number of times. The rearrangement links TRBV12-5 to TRBJ2-7; the match to TRBD1 covers 9 bases. The ends lost 8 bases at V and 4 bases at J; junction bases unmatched: 6. Germline V CDR1 and CDR2: LGHNT, FRNRAP. This CDR3 comprises 13 residues. The chain's CDR3 is CASMTGGGYEQYF. The CDR3 nucleotides are TGTGCTAGTATGACAGGGGGAGGTTACGAGCAGTACTTC.

This clone was recorded a few times. The V and J genes are TRBV9 and TRBJ2-1; D not resolved. CDR3 length: 12 residues. Trimming removed 0 bases from V and 10 bases from J, with 8 bases in between. Germline-derived CDR1 and CDR2 are SGDLS and YYNGEE. For the CDR3, the DNA is TGTGCCAGCAGCGTAGGGGGTTGGGAGCAGTTCTTC. Translation gives CASSVGGWEQFF. Full variable domain (rest looked up from reference TRBV9 and TRBJ2-1): DSGVTQTPKHLITATGQRVTLRCSPRSGDLSVYWYQQSLDQGLQFLIQYYNGEERAKGNILERFSAQQFPDLHSELNLSSLELGDSALYFCASSVGGWEQFFGPGTRLTVL.

The chain employs TRBV9 and TRBJ1-1; D unresolved. V was cut by 3 bases and J by 4 bases, with 13 bases left in between. The CDR3 length is 14 residues. CDR1 is SGDLS, CDR2 YYNGEE, per germline. The CDR3 protein is CASSATVYGTEAFF. In DNA form, the CDR3 reads TGTGCCAGCAGCGCGACGGTATATGGCACTGAAGCTTTCTTT.

The chain combines TRBV9 with TRBJ1-6; D unresolved. Looked up from germline, CDR1 is SGDLS and CDR2 is YYNGEE. The CDR3 is 15 amino acids. The V end was cut by 0 bases, the J end by 9 bases, with 13 bases between. The CDR3, as DNA: TGTGCCAGCAGCGTAGAACCTCGTGGTGGTTCACCCCTCCACTTT. Translating gives CASSVEPRGGSPLHF.

This sequence joins TRBV7-9 and TRBJ2-1; D assignment may be TRBD1 or TRBD2 (5 bases each). Trimming removed 5 bases from V and 10 bases from J, with 18 bases in between. Germline CDR1 is SEHNR and CDR2 is FQNEAQ (reference sequence). This CDR3 comprises 14 residues. The CDR3 bases are TGTGCCAGCAGCCTCCGGGACGCCCGAGCGGAGCAGTTCTTC. Its translation is CASSLRDARAEQFF.

This chain connects TRBV7-9 to TRBJ2-4; perhaps D is TRBD1 or TRBD2 (5 bases each). This CDR3 comprises 15 residues. Germline loops: CDR1 SEHNR, CDR2 FQNEAQ (reference sequence). V gave up 6 bases and J gave up 5 bases, with 17 bases separating them. The CDR3 nucleotides read TGTGCCAGCAGATCGTTCGGGGCTGGGGAAAACATTCAGTACTTC. Its protein product is CASRSFGAGENIQYF.

This clone has only a few counts. The rearrangement uses TRBV7-8 and TRBJ2-7, with 13 bases identical to TRBD2. In germline, CDR1 is SGHVS, CDR2 FQNEAQ. The junction had 8 bases not matched to a gene; V was cut back by 3 bases and J by 0 bases. This CDR3 region has 18 residues. The CDR3: CASSFRTSGGISSYEQYF. As DNA, the CDR3 is TGTGCCAGCAGCTTTAGGACTAGCGGGGGTATCAGCTCCTACGAGCAGTACTTC.

The rearrangement uses TRBV19 and TRBJ1-5, with 9 bases lining up with TRBD1. Germline V gene sequence: CDR1 LNHDA, CDR2 SQIVND (reference sequence). Unmatched junction bases numbered 7, after V lost 0 bases and J lost 4 bases. CDR3 length: 17 residues. The CDR3 DNA reads as TGTGCCAGTAGTATAGATGGGCAGACAGGGGGTAATCAGCCCCAGCATTTT. Its protein product is CASSIDGQTGGNQPQHF.

J is TRBJ2-1 and V is TRBV7-3, with D possibly being TRBD1 or TRBD2 (5 bases each). Trimming removed 4 bases from V and 6 bases from J, with 19 bases in between. The CDR3 has 16 amino acids. The germline gives CDR1 SGHTA, CDR2 FQGTGA. CDR3 in amino acids: CASSSPSGASGNEQFF. The CDR3 DNA is TGTGCCAGCAGCTCGCCCTCCGGGGCCTCGGGCAATGAGCAGTTCTTC.

This clone was counted between two and nine times. The rearrangement uses TRBV7-9 and TRBJ1-2; D is perhaps TRBD1 (6 bases). With 5 bases removed from V and 6 bases from J, the gap between germline ends came to 10 bases. Germline CDR1 reads SEHNR; CDR2 reads FQNEAQ (reference sequence). The CDR3 consists of 12 residues. The CDR3: CASSPQGDGYTF. CDR3 sequence (DNA): TGTGCCAGCAGCCCACAGGGTGATGGCTACACCTTC.

The chain links TRBV25-1 to TRBJ1-2; D is unclear. Germline V gives CDR1 MGHDK, CDR2 SYGVNS. The CDR3 has 14 residues. Trimming removed 6 bases from V and 1 base from J, with 12 bases in between. CDR3 protein: CASRGPSRNYGYTF. The DNA of the CDR3 is TGTGCCAGCAGGGGCCCATCCCGTAACTATGGCTACACCTTC.

This clone was seen a single time. The V call is TRBV2, the J call TRBJ2-6; TRBD1 matches at 8 bases. This CDR3 comprises 17 residues. Trimming took 7 bases from V and 0 from J; bases not matched to a gene: 8. Per germline, CDR1 SNHLY and CDR2 FYNNEI. The CDR3 spells CASNRQGLPSGANVLTF. CDR3 nucleotide sequence: TGTGCCAGCAATCGACAGGGGTTACCCTCTGGGGCCAACGTCCTGACTTTC. The full variable domain, rest sourced from reference TRBV2 and TRBJ2-6, is EPEVTQTPSHQVTQMGQEVILRCVPISNHLYFYWYRQILGQKVEFLVSFYNNEISEKSEIFDDQFSVERPDGSNFTLKIRSTKLEDSAMYFCASNRQGLPSGANVLTFGAGSRLTVL.

V and J are TRBV28 and TRBJ2-3; 7 nucleotides line up with TRBD1. J gave up 5 bases and V 1 base, and 3 bases lay outside the gene matches. CDR1 MDHEN and CDR2 SYDVKM come from the germline V gene. The CDR3 contains 14 residues. CDR3 sequence (DNA): TGTGCCAGCAGTTTATACAGGGGCAGAGATACGCAGTATTTT. This encodes CASSLYRGRDTQYF.

The chain links TRBV14 to TRBJ1-4; 8 bases fit TRBD1. V shed 0 bases, J shed 5 bases, and the junction held 11 bases outside the gene matches. Germline V gene sequence: CDR1 SGHDN, CDR2 FVKESK. CDR3 size: 18 residues. The CDR3 sequence: CASSQDLGQDSTNEKLFF. The DNA for the CDR3 is TGTGCCAGCAGCCAAGATTTGGGACAGGACTCGACGAATGAAAAACTGTTTTTT.

The V call is TRBV19, the J call TRBJ1-5; D remains unclear. The CDR3 covers 14 residues. Trimming took off 8 bases at V and 2 bases at J, with 13 bases between the two ends. Germline lookup yields CDR1 LNHDA and CDR2 SQIVND (reference sequence). The CDR3 DNA reads TGTGCCAGTCGGACTGCAGGCGGCAATCAGCCCCAGCATTTT. Its protein is CASRTAGGNQPQHF.

The chain employs TRBV5-1 and TRBJ1-1, with D hard to call. The CDR3 is 13 amino acids. V was trimmed by 2 bases and J by 4 bases, leaving 9 bases between them. Germline V gene sequence: CDR1 SGHRS, CDR2 YFSETQ. The CDR3 sequence: CASSFRSLTEAFF. The CDR3 DNA reads as TGCGCCAGCAGCTTCAGATCACTCACTGAAGCTTTCTTT.

The chain links TRBV7-8 to TRBJ2-2; TRBD1 is a possible D gene (5 bases). V dropped 0 bases and J dropped 7 bases, with 9 bases sitting between them. Germline V gene data show CDR1 as SGHVS and CDR2 as FQNEAQ. The CDR3 totals 14 residues. The CDR3 DNA is TGTGCCAGCAGCTTAGCAGGGGATCACGGGGAGCTGTTTTTT. Amino acid sequence: CASSLAGDHGELFF.

The V and J genes are TRBV7-2 and TRBJ2-5; no clear D gene. The V gene lost 1 base and the J gene lost 5 bases, with 11 bases spanning the gap. The CDR3 loop spans 14 amino acids. Germline V gives CDR1 SGHTA, CDR2 FQGNSA. The CDR3 bases are TGTGCCAGCAGCTTAGGGGTTATGGGGGAGACCCAGTACTTC. Amino acids: CASSLGVMGETQYF.

The CDR3 coding sequence is TGTGCCAGCAGTTCGATGCAGGGGATTACCTACGAGCAGTACTTC. Amino acids: CASSSMQGITYEQYF. The V call is TRBV27, the J call TRBJ2-7; D possibly corresponds to TRBD1 (6 bases). Germline CDR1 and CDR2: MNHEY and SMNVEV (reference sequence). The CDR3 contains 15 residues. Trimming left V 4 bases short and J 2 bases short, with 15 bases between.

The rearrangement uses TRBV2 and TRBJ1-5, with 9 nucleotides matching TRBD1. This CDR3 is built from 15 residues. Germline trimming cut 6 bases from V and 5 bases from J; bases unmatched to any gene: 8. Germline CDR1 SNHLY, CDR2 FYNNEI. In DNA, the CDR3 is TGTGCCAGCAGGGCCGGACAGGGGCGGCATCAGCCCCAGCATTTT. It yields the protein CASRAGQGRHQPQHF. The full variable domain, completed using reference TRBV2 and TRBJ1-5, is EPEVTQTPSHQVTQMGQEVILRCVPISNHLYFYWYRQILGQKVEFLVSFYNNEISEKSEIFDDQFSVERPDGSNFTLKIRSTKLEDSAMYFCASRAGQGRHQPQHFGDGTRLSIL.